Described below is a single T cell receptor beta chain sequence and its context. Its matching antigen is unknown. Using viral peptide pools, the ViraFEST assay grew out antigen-specific CD4+ T cells prior to sequencing. Isolating CD4+ T cells followed less than 12 days of culture. The individual was infected with SARS-CoV-2 between March and December 2020, as confirmed by PCR. Every well housed two million PBMC, which grew in culture alongside 8.5 to 10 IU/ml IL-2 and 10 ug/ml peptides. Trimming left V 3 bases short and J 5 bases short, with 14 bases between. The germline CDR1 and CDR2 sequences are SEHNR and FQNEAQ (reference sequence). This CDR3 has 14 residues. This sample was taken from a study of vaccination effects on CD4 cells after COVID-19. Study background: At 16 days and one week before vaccination, a couple of convalescent patients gave samples.

The table came from immunoSEQ multiplex PCR; TCRdb's copy has only in-frame clones and leaves some out. The repertoire holds nearly 45,000 clones, approximately 70% seen once, with about 30% in the top ten. The chain uses TRBV7-9 and TRBJ2-7; maybe TRBD1 (6 bases). The input for sequencing was CD4+ T cells from PBMCs cultured with a peptide pool, taken before COVID-19 vaccination. This TCR came from a human donor who had a prior SARS-CoV-2 infection. The CDR3 DNA reads TGTGCCAGCAGCTTGTCGGGTGGGGACAACGAGCAGTACTTC. Translating gives CASSLSGGDNEQYF.